These 9 T cell receptor beta chains were all obtained from the same sample, sequenced in a study of blood T cell repertoires in COVID-19. The protocol was immunoSEQ multiplex PCR, while the TCRdb copy is restricted to in-frame clones and leaves out a portion. The data hold some 70,000 clones, with around 83% observed a single time. The material sequenced was peripheral blood. The receptors stem from an elderly man with acute or convalescent COVID-19.

The chain recombines TRBV18 with TRBJ2-3; TRBD1 matches 8 bases. Trimming cost V 3 bases and J 1 base; bases outside gene matches: 6. This CDR3 is built from 16 residues. CDR1 is KGHSH, CDR2 LQKENI, per germline. The CDR3 region has the DNA TGTGCCAGCTCACCCCTGGGACAGGCGGGCACAGATACGCAGTATTTT. Encoded protein: CASSPLGQAGTDTQYF. Supplemented by reference TRBV18 and TRBJ2-3, the full variable domain reads NAGVMQNPRHLVRRRGQEARLRCSPMKGHSHVYWYRQLPEEGLKFMVYLQKENIIDESGMPKERFSAEFPKEGPSILRIQQVVRGDSAAYFCASSPLGQAGTDTQYFGPGTRLTVL.

The V call is TRBV9, the J call TRBJ2-5; unclear D gene. This CDR3 region has 13 residues. Trimming pared 0 bases from V and 5 bases from J, leaving 8 bases between. The germline gives CDR1 SGDLS, CDR2 YYNGEE. The chain's CDR3 is CASSVGGSETQYF. CDR3 nucleotide sequence: TGTGCCAGCAGCGTAGGAGGTAGTGAGACCCAGTACTTC.

The sample holds a few counts of this clone. This sequence joins TRBV7-8 and TRBJ1-3; TRBD1 matches 7 bases. Germline V gene lookup returns CDR1 SGHVS and CDR2 FQNEAQ. The V segment lost 2 bases and the J segment 2 bases; nucleotides outside the gene matches: 15. CDR3 length equals 19 residues. The CDR3 here is CASSLRPLQQGKTGNTIYF. In DNA form, the CDR3 reads TGTGCCAGCAGCTTAAGACCCCTCCAACAGGGGAAAACTGGAAACACCATATATTTT.

J is TRBJ1-1 and V is TRBV10-1; weak D call: TRBD1 (5 bases). In germline, CDR1 is WNHNN, CDR2 SYGVQD (reference sequence). The length of the CDR3 is 13 residues. Trimming took off 6 bases at V and 2 bases at J, with 10 bases between the two ends. The CDR3 sequence: CASRARENTEAFF. The DNA of the CDR3 is TGCGCCAGCAGGGCCAGGGAAAACACTGAAGCTTTCTTT.

The chain combines TRBV6-2 or TRBV6-3 with TRBJ1-5; a weak D match, TRBD1 (5 bases). The V and J ends lost 6 bases and 3 bases respectively, with 18 bases between them. Germline V gives CDR1 MNHEY, CDR2 SVGEGT. The CDR3 runs to 16 residues. The CDR3 DNA reads as TGTGCCAGCAGCGATACGCAGGGACTTCACAATCAGCCCCAGCATTTT. This translates into CASSDTQGLHNQPQHF.

J is TRBJ2-5 and V is TRBV6-5; D may be TRBD1 (6 bases). The V gene's germline CDR1 is MNHEY and CDR2 SVGAGI. The V and J ends lost 4 bases and 7 bases respectively, with 16 bases between them. The CDR3 has 14 residues. CDR3 in DNA: TGTGCCAGCAGTTCCCAGGACAGAATTGGGACCCAGTACTTC. Residues: CASSSQDRIGTQYF.

This clone appeared a single time. This chain joins TRBV18 and TRBJ2-2; TRBD2 matches 8 bases. CDR1 and CDR2 (germline): KGHSH, LQKENI. The CDR3 has 16 amino acids. The J segment lost 8 bases and the V segment lost 3 bases, leaving 11 bases of the junction unmatched. Written as DNA, the CDR3 is TGTGCCAGCTCACCCGGCGCGGGAGGAAGTCAAGGGGAGCTGTTTTTT. The encoded protein is CASSPGAGGSQGELFF.

The V gene is TRBV6-5, the J gene TRBJ1-2; 7 bases are shared with TRBD1. V lost 11 bases to trimming and J lost 6 bases; unmatched junction nucleotides: 12. The germline V gene encodes CDR1 MNHEY and CDR2 SVGAGI. CDR3 length: 13 amino acids. Written as DNA, the CDR3 is TGTGCCGCCACAAACAGGGGAATGAATGGCTACACCTTC. Its translation: CAATNRGMNGYTF.

The genes are TRBV7-6 and TRBJ2-7, with D perhaps TRBD2 (6 bases). The CDR3 is made up of 15 amino acids. Germline CDR1 SGHVS, CDR2 FNYEAQ. Trimming took 1 base from V and 0 from J, leaving 10 bases between them. CDR3 sequence reads: CASSLVGGSSYEQYF. In DNA form, the CDR3 reads TGTGCCAGCAGCTTAGTCGGGGGTAGCTCCTACGAGCAGTACTTC.